This TCR beta chain emerged from a study of beta chain features in type 1 diabetes. Findings of the study overall: For Type 1 diabetes patients, all four CD4+ subsets carried TCRB CDR3s that were moderately but significantly shorter.

This clone was observed a handful of times. The target antigen is unknown. TCRB transcripts that were expressed got sequenced, as all of the isolated RNA had been reverse transcribed. Here immunoSEQ multiplex PCR was the method, and the copy in TCRdb shows in-frame clones only, minus some. The data hold over 200,000 clones, with around 9.9% observed a single time. The CDR3 has 15 residues. The junction had 6 bases not matched to a gene; V was cut back by 3 bases and J by 4 bases. Germline V gene lookup returns CDR1 SNHLY and CDR2 FYNNEI. Sequencing was carried out using naive CD4+ T cells from blood. The TCR sequence derives from a man aged 30 to 45 with type 1 diabetes. V usage is TRBV2 and J usage is TRBJ2-5, with 9 bases lining up with TRBD2. For the CDR3, the DNA is TGTGCCAGCAGTGACCCGCGGGGGGGTAGAGAGACCCAGTACTTC. Its protein product is CASSDPRGGRETQYF.